The 24 T cell receptor beta chains in this list originate from one sample, sequenced in a study of early T cells in non-severe SARS-CoV-2 infection. TCRdb re-called the 5' RACE reads through MiXCR, storing one row per CDR3 protein. The table shows about 19,000 distinct CDR3 sequences, with under 7.5% occurring only once. Sequenced material: whole blood. These receptors all stem from an adult who was a healthcare worker with PCR-confirmed SARS-CoV-2 infection or an uninfected control (not recorded which).

In its sample, this clonotype was seen many times. This sequence joins TRBV28 and TRBJ1-5, with D perhaps matching TRBD1 (5 bases). This CDR3 has 14 amino acids. Deletions cut 2 bases from V and 6 bases from J, with 11 bases between. Germline V gives CDR1 MDHEN, CDR2 SYDVKM. The chain's CDR3 is CASSLGRGIQPQHF. CDR3 sequence (DNA): TGTGCCAGCAGTTTAGGGAGGGGCATTCAGCCCCAGCATTTT.

In its sample, this clonotype ranks as medium-sized. CDR3 amino acids: CASSEAGGGNQPQHF. The CDR3 DNA reads as TGTGCCAGTAGTGAGGCGGGTGGGGGCAATCAGCCCCAGCATTTT. The chain combines TRBV19 with TRBJ1-5; no definite D call. V shed 5 bases and J shed 2 bases, with 13 bases lying between them. Germline V gene data show CDR1 as LNHDA and CDR2 as SQIVND (reference sequence). The CDR3 extends over 15 amino acids. Complete variable domain (other parts from reference TRBV19 and TRBJ1-5): DGGITQSPKYLFRKEGQNVTLSCEQNLNHDAMYWYRQDPGQGLRLIYYSQIVNDFQKGDIAEGYSVSREKKESFPLTVTSAQKNPTAFYLCASSEAGGGNQPQHFGDGTRLSIL.

This clonotype was seen at least ten times. The chain uses TRBV11-2 and TRBJ2-3, with D possibly matching TRBD2 (5 bases). The V gene lost 5 bases and the J gene lost 3 bases, with 12 bases spanning the gap. The CDR3 has 14 amino acids. Germline assignment: CDR1 SGHAT and CDR2 FQNNGV. Written as DNA, the CDR3 is TGTGCCAGCAGCCCCCGGGGAACGACAGATACGCAGTATTTT. Its translation is CASSPRGTTDTQYF.

At least ten counts were recorded for this clonotype. The rearrangement links TRBV7-2 to TRBJ1-5; 7 bases agree with TRBD1. The CDR3 spans 15 residues. The V segment lost 1 base and the J segment 4 bases; nucleotides outside the gene matches: 4. CDR1 SGHTA and CDR2 FQGNSA come from the germline V gene. Here the CDR3 DNA reads TGTGCCAGCAGCTTAGGGAGGGGGCAGAATCAGCCCCAGCATTTT. It yields the protein CASSLGRGQNQPQHF.

In its sample, this clonotype was seen many times. The CDR3 protein is CSVQTGGRRETQYF. The CDR3 nucleotides read TGCAGCGTTCAGACCGGGGGAAGGCGAGAGACCCAGTACTTC. V usage is TRBV29-1 and J usage is TRBJ2-5; D is possibly TRBD2 (6 bases). The CDR3 consists of 14 residues. Between the trimmed V and J ends, which lost 5 bases and 4 bases, there was a span of 17 bases. The germline V gene encodes CDR1 SQVTM and CDR2 ANQGSEA.

This clonotype was observed at least ten times. This chain joins TRBV29-1 and TRBJ2-5; D unclear. The CDR3 sequence is 15 residues long. Germline V gene data show CDR1 as SQVTM and CDR2 as ANQGSEA. V was cut by 0 bases and J by 1 base, with 12 bases left in between. CDR3 loop: CSVEDVTLPQETQYF. CDR3 nucleotide sequence: TGCAGCGTTGAAGATGTAACTTTACCCCAAGAGACCCAGTACTTC.

CDR3 nucleotide sequence: TGTGCCAGCAGCCCACAAACGAGTTCGGGTTGGACTAATGAAAAACTGTTTTTT. It is translated as CASSPQTSSGWTNEKLFF. The rearrangement uses TRBV11-2 and TRBJ1-4; D unclear. The CDR3 covers 18 residues. V was trimmed by 5 bases and J by 2 bases, leaving 21 bases between them. Germline V CDR1 and CDR2: SGHAT, FQNNGV.

This clonotype was recorded many times. The V and J genes are TRBV10-3 and TRBJ2-3; D may be TRBD1 or TRBD2 (5 bases each). The CDR3 is 15 amino acids. The ends were cut back, 4 bases at V and 5 bases at J, with 16 bases in the middle. Looked up from germline, CDR1 is ENHRY and CDR2 is SYGVKD. Here the CDR3 DNA reads TGTGCCATCAGTGTCGGGGACCTAGGCCAAGATACGCAGTATTTT. Translating gives CAISVGDLGQDTQYF.

This clonotype has ten or more counts. The V call is TRBV30, the J call TRBJ1-2, with 9 nucleotides matching TRBD1. CDR1 and CDR2 from the germline V gene are GTSNPN and SVGIG (reference sequence). The CDR3 is made up of 17 amino acids. The trim removed 4 bases at V and 0 bases at J, leaving 12 bases unmatched. CDR3 in amino acids: CAWNTGTGKRTNYGYTF. The CDR3 DNA sequence: TGTGCCTGGAACACCGGGACAGGGAAGCGGACTAACTATGGCTACACCTTC.

This clonotype has at least ten counts. The CDR3 DNA reads TGTGCCAGAAGGGACAGGGGAGGATCACCCCTCCACTTT. Translating it yields CARRDRGGSPLHF. The V and J genes are TRBV27 and TRBJ1-6; 10 bases are shared with TRBD1. The CDR3 spans 13 residues. The J segment lost 10 bases and the V segment lost 9 bases, leaving 6 bases of the junction unmatched. Germline assignment: CDR1 MNHEY and CDR2 SMNVEV (reference sequence).

This clonotype showed up many times. V usage is TRBV6-5 and J usage is TRBJ2-7, with TRBD2 matching 11 bases. V dropped 5 bases and J dropped 0; count of bases not matched to a gene: 9. Germline CDR1 reads MNHEY; CDR2 reads SVGAGI. This CDR3 contains 17 residues. The CDR3 reads CASSLRLAGFYSYEQYF. The CDR3 nucleotides are TGTGCCAGCAGTCTAAGACTAGCGGGATTTTACTCCTACGAGCAGTACTTC.

This clonotype is judged medium-sized (0.01 to 0.1%). The V and J genes are TRBV7-2 and TRBJ2-2; D is ambiguous. CDR1 is SGHTA and CDR2 is FQGNSA in the germline V gene. CDR3 length: 17 residues. V shed 1 base and J shed 5 bases, with 17 bases lying between them. For the CDR3, the DNA is TGTGCCAGCAGCTTAGAAGGGCCGGACCTGGGGACCGGGGAGCTGTTTTTT. Residues: CASSLEGPDLGTGELFF.

This clonotype came up many times. The chain uses TRBV7-3 and TRBJ2-2, with D uncertain. Germline CDR1 and CDR2: SGHTA and FQGTGA. V was trimmed by 9 bases and J by 1 base, leaving 6 bases between them. This CDR3 has 12 amino acids. The CDR3 loop is CASRKNTGELFF. The CDR3 DNA sequence: TGTGCCAGTCGGAAGAACACCGGGGAGCTGTTTTTT.

In this sample, this clonotype turned up a few times. The rearrangement joins TRBV4-1 to TRBJ1-5; possibly TRBD1 for D (5 bases). Trimming shortened V by 3 bases and J by 5 bases, and 11 bases separated the two germline ends. The CDR3 covers 14 residues. Looked up from germline, CDR1 is MGHRA and CDR2 is YSYEKL. CDR3 amino acids: CASSQSGGYQPQHF. In DNA, the CDR3 is TGCGCCAGCAGCCAGTCTGGGGGATATCAGCCCCAGCATTTT.

This clonotype was observed many times. This chain uses TRBV20-1 with TRBJ2-7; possible D gene TRBD1, 5 bases. Trimming left V 3 bases short and J 3 bases short, with 12 bases between. CDR1 DFQATT and CDR2 SNEGSKA come from the germline V gene (reference sequence). The CDR3 length is 13 residues. The CDR3 nucleotides are TGCAGTGCTAGTTCCAGGGATGGCTACGAGCAGTACTTC. Translating it yields CSASSRDGYEQYF.

This clonotype was detected many times. The chain couples TRBV6-1 to TRBJ2-3; TRBD1 matches at 9 bases. Per the germline V gene, CDR1 is MNHNS and CDR2 is SASEGT. Germline trimming cut 2 bases from V and 6 bases from J; bases unmatched to any gene: 9. This CDR3 comprises 16 residues. The CDR3 bases are TGTGCCAGCAGTGAAAACCCGGGACAGGGTCACGATACGCAGTATTTT. Encoded protein: CASSENPGQGHDTQYF.

This clonotype was observed at least ten times. The CDR3 bases are TGTGCCAGCAGTGAGGGGGCTGGTGAAAAACTGTTTTTT. Translation gives CASSEGAGEKLFF. The chain combines TRBV6-4 with TRBJ1-4, with D possibly matching TRBD1 (6 bases). The CDR3 covers 13 residues. CDR1 is MRHNA and CDR2 is SNTAGT in the germline V gene. Trimming cost V 3 bases and J 7 bases, with 9 bases left between them.

This clonotype was seen at least ten times. This chain links TRBV7-2 with TRBJ2-1; D not certain. The V end was cut by 6 bases, the J end by 11 bases, with 11 bases between. Germline V gene sequence: CDR1 SGHTA, CDR2 FQGNSA. The length of the CDR3 is 11 residues. CDR3 nucleotides: TGTGCCAGCAGTCCAAAGGCCCAGCAGTTCTTC. Translation gives CASSPKAQQFF.

About this clonotype: This could be a read error, since a much larger clone is one nucleotide away. The chain recombines TRBV7-3 with TRBJ2-5; D unclear. This CDR3 comprises 13 residues. The V and J ends lost 0 bases and 6 bases respectively, with 8 bases between them. Germline V gene sequence: CDR1 SGHTA, CDR2 FQGTGA. The CDR3 spells CASSLTWQKTQYF. The CDR3 DNA reads as TGTGCCAGCAGCTTAACGTGGCAAAAGACCCAGTACTTC.

This clonotype was detected many times. The V gene is TRBV28, the J gene TRBJ1-6; D is unclear. CDR3 length: 11 residues. CDR1 and CDR2 from the germline V gene are MDHEN and SYDVKM. V lost 3 bases and J lost 10, with 4 bases in between. The DNA of the CDR3 is TGTGCCAGCAGTTTTTACTCACCCCTCCACTTT. It specifies CASSFYSPLHF.

This clonotype was counted many times. The rearrangement links TRBV12-3 or TRBV12-4 to TRBJ2-7, with 7 bases identical to TRBD1. This CDR3 is 14 amino acids long. V shed 5 bases, J shed 3 bases, and the junction held 7 bases outside the gene matches. The chain's CDR3 is CASSLRDRNYEQYF. In nucleotides, the CDR3 is TGTGCCAGCAGTCTCCGGGACAGAAACTACGAGCAGTACTTC.

This clonotype has ten or more counts. Mismatch with germline at one junction end may stem from a read error. V and J are TRBV7-2 and TRBJ1-2, with 7 bases aligning to TRBD1. The germline V gene has CDR1 SGHTA and CDR2 FQGNSA. This CDR3 is 12 amino acids long. The CDR3 spells CASSSSDRAHHF. The CDR3 DNA sequence: TGTGCCAGCAGCTCCTCCGACAGGGCCCACCACTTC. Variable domain in full (rest from reference TRBV7-2 and TRBJ1-2): GAGVSQSPSNKVTEKGKDVELRCDPISGHTALYWYRQSLGQGLEFLIYFQGNSAPDKSGLPSDRFSAERTGGSVSTLTIQRTQQEDSAVYLCASSSSDRAHHFGSGTRLTVV.

The chain's CDR3 is CATSRDPLRMRGEKLFF. In nucleotides, the CDR3 is TGTGCCACCAGCAGAGATCCCCTTCGGATGCGAGGGGAAAAACTGTTTTTT. V usage is TRBV15 and J usage is TRBJ1-4; D is uncertain. The CDR3 consists of 17 residues. Germline CDR1 LNHNV, CDR2 YYDKDF (reference sequence). The V end lost 0 bases, the J end lost 8 bases, and 19 bases lay between the germline ends. Supplemented by reference TRBV15 and TRBJ1-4, the full variable domain reads DAMVIQNPRYQVTQFGKPVTLSCSQTLNHNVMYWYQQKSSQAPKLLFHYYDKDFNNEADTPDNFQSRRPNTSFCFLDIRSPGLGDTAMYLCATSRDPLRMRGEKLFFGSGTQLSVL.

The chain carries TRBV4-1 and TRBJ2-3, with 8 bases aligning to TRBD1. CDR1 is MGHRA, CDR2 YSYEKL, per germline. The CDR3 totals 15 residues. With V trimmed by 4 bases and J by 2 bases, 5 bases remained unmatched. The CDR3 region is CASSLRDRFTDTQYF. CDR3 nucleotide sequence: TGCGCCAGCAGCCTCCGGGACAGGTTCACAGATACGCAGTATTTT.